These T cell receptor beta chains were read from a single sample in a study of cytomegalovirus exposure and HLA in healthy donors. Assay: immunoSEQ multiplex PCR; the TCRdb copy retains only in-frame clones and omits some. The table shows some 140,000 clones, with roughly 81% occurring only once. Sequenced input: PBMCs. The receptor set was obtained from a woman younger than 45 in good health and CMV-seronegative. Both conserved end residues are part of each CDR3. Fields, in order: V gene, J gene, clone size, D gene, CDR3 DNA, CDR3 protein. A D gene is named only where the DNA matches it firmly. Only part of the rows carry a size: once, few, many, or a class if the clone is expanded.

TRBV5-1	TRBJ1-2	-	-	TGCGCCAGCAGCCCCGGGGACAACATCTATGGCTACACCTTC	CASSPGDNIYGYTF
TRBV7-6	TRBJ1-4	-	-	TGTGCCAGCAGCGCAGAGTATACAGGGGAAAAACTGTTTTTT	CASSAEYTGEKLFF
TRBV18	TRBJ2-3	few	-	TGTGCCAGCTCACCGGCAGAAACATCCACAGATACGCAGTATTTT	CASSPAETSTDTQYF
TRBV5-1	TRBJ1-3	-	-	TGCGCCAGCAGCTTGGGACCGGAGGGGACGCCTGGAAACACCATATATTTT	CASSLGPEGTPGNTIYF
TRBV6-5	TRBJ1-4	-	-	TGTGCCAGCAGAAAATCAGGGGTTCTCGGTGAAAAACTGTTTTTT	CASRKSGVLGEKLFF
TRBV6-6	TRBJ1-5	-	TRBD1	TGTGCCAGCAGTTCCCCCCCAGGGGGAACAAATCAGCCCCAGCATTTT	CASSSPPGGTNQPQHF
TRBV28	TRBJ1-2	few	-	TGTGCCAGCAGTCCAGGGTATGGCTACACCTTC	CASSPGYGYTF
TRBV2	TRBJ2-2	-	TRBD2	TGTGCCAGCAGGGGGGGGGTCTCCGGGGAGCTGTTTTTT	CASRGGVSGELFF
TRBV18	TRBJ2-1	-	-	TGTGCCAGCTCACCACAGAAACAGTACAATGAGCAGTTCTTC	CASSPQKQYNEQFF
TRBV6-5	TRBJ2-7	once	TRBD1	TGTGCCAGCAGTCGGGGGACAGGGGGTACCTACGAGCAGTACTTC	CASSRGTGGTYEQYF
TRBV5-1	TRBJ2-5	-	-	TGCGCCAGCAGCTTAGCGCTCCATAAAGAGACCCAGTACTTC	CASSLALHKETQYF
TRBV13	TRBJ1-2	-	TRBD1	TGTGCCAGCAGCCAAAGCGGACAGGGCCCACCTACCTATGGCTACACCTTC	CASSQSGQGPPTYGYTF
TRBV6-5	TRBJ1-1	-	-	TGTGCCAGCAGTTACTCGAAAGTCAGAACCACTGAAGCTTTCTTT	CASSYSKVRTTEAFF
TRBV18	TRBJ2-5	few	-	TGTGCCAGCTCACCACGTGGTTTGCTAGAAGAGACCCAGTACTTC	CASSPRGLLEETQYF
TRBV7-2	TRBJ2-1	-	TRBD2	TGTGCCAGCAGCTTAGTTGGGCTAGCGGGGGAAGACAATGAGCAGTTCTTC	CASSLVGLAGEDNEQFF
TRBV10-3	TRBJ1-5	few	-	TGTGCCATCAGCGCGACAGACAATCAGCCCCAGCATTTT	CAISATDNQPQHF
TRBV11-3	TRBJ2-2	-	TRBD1	TGTGCCAGCAGCTTAGGTGTTGGACAGGGCACCGGGGAGCTGTTTTTT	CASSLGVGQGTGELFF
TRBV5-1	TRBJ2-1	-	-	TGCGCCAGCAGCGTTGGGGGGTCCTCTAACAATGAGCAGTTCTTC	CASSVGGSSNNEQFF
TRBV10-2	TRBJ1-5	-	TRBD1	TGCGCCAGCAGCCAAGACAGGGGAAGAGAGCAGCCCCAGCATTTT	CASSQDRGREQPQHF
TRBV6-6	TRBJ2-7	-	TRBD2	TGTGCCACCAAAACAAGCGGGGGGGTCTACGAGCAGTACTTC	CATKTSGGVYEQYF
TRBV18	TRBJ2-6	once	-	TGTGCCAGCCGACTATTACCTTCTGGGGCCAACGTCCTGACTTTC	CASRLLPSGANVLTF
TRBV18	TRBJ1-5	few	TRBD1	TGTGCCAGCTCACCGGGACAGAGAGATCAGCCCCAGCATTTT	CASSPGQRDQPQHF
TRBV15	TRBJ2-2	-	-	TGTGCCACCAGCTCACAAACCGGGGAGCTGTTTTTT	CATSSQTGELFF
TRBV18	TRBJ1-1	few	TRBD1	TGTGCCAGCTCACCCGGACAGGGACCGGGAGCTTTCTTT	CASSPGQGPGAFF
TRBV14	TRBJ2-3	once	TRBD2	TGTGCCAGTGGTTCGAGCGGGGGGGGAGATACGCAGTATTTT	CASGSSGGGDTQYF
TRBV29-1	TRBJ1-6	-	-	TGCAGCGCATCGGCGGGTTTAGGGTCACCCCTCCACTTT	CSASAGLGSPLHF
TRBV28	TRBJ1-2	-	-	TGTGCCAGCAGGCCCTCCGGTGGTGGCTACACCTTC	CASRPSGGGYTF
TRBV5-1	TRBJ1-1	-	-	TGCGCCAGCAGCTTGATTGGGGCAGAGAACACTGAAGCTTTCTTT	CASSLIGAENTEAFF
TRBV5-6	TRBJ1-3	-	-	TGTGCCAGCAGATTTTGGCGGGAAAACTCCTCTGGAAACACCATATATTTT	CASRFWRENSSGNTIYF
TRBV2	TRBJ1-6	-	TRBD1	TGTGCCAGCAGTGGGGACAGTTATAATTCACCCCTCCACTTT	CASSGDSYNSPLHF